The 13 T cell receptor beta chains below all came from one sample that was sequenced in a study of sequential checkpoint blockade in melanoma. Produced via immunoSEQ multiplex PCR; TCRdb's table is partial and in-frame only. Of several thousand clones listed, about 60% are singletons. Described treatment: randomized to nivolumab then ipilimumab (arm A) or the reverse (arm B). The source was CD8+ T cells sorted from blood (inferred from file names), collected from a patient given nivolumab and ipilimumab in sequence. The receptors were gathered from a human donor with melanoma.

The chain recombines TRBV28 with TRBJ2-7; TRBD1 aligns across 7 bases. V gave up 5 bases and J gave up 1 base; unmatched junction bases: 8. CDR3 size: 15 residues. CDR1 and CDR2 (germline): MDHEN, SYDVKM. This CDR3 is CASSQTGTASYEQYF. The CDR3 DNA follows: TGTGCCAGCAGTCAAACCGGGACAGCTTCCTACGAGCAGTACTTC.

The gene calls are TRBV9 and TRBJ1-1; D might be TRBD1 (6 bases). Germline CDR1 reads SGDLS; CDR2 reads YYNGEE. The CDR3 has 14 amino acids. The germline V and J ends were trimmed by 4 bases and 11 bases, with 21 bases remaining between them. The CDR3 DNA sequence: TGTGCCAGCAGCAATGAAGACAGGCCCGGGGACGCTTTCTTT. Translated: CASSNEDRPGDAFF. Looking up the rest from reference TRBV9 and TRBJ1-1 gives the full variable domain: DSGVTQTPKHLITATGQRVTLRCSPRSGDLSVYWYQQSLDQGLQFLIQYYNGEERAKGNILERFSAQQFPDLHSELNLSSLELGDSALYFCASSNEDRPGDAFFGQGTRLTVV.

The genes are TRBV30 and TRBJ1-5, with D tentatively TRBD1 (5 bases). The germline gives CDR1 GTSNPN, CDR2 SVGIG (reference sequence). The CDR3 is 14 amino acids. The V end was cut by 5 bases, the J end by 2 bases, with 13 bases between. As DNA, the CDR3 is TGTGCCTGGGCGGGGGGGTCGGGCAATCAGCCCCAGCATTTT. This translates into CAWAGGSGNQPQHF.

The chain carries TRBV9 and TRBJ2-7; 8 nucleotides agree with TRBD1. CDR3 size: 13 residues. V lost 3 bases, J lost 6 bases, and 5 bases stayed unmatched. CDR1 SGDLS and CDR2 YYNGEE come from the germline V gene. The CDR3 protein is CASSATTGGEQYF. CDR3 nucleotides: TGTGCCAGCAGCGCGACTACAGGGGGCGAGCAGTACTTC.

V and J are TRBV11-2 and TRBJ2-7; 9 bases agree with TRBD2. The CDR3 is 15 amino acids. Per the germline V gene, CDR1 is SGHAT and CDR2 is FQNNGV. V was pared by 5 bases and J by 1 base, with 6 bases of the junction left unmatched. The DNA of the CDR3 is TGTGCCAGCAGCCCCCCGGGACTAGCATCCTACGAGCAGTACTTC. Its translation: CASSPPGLASYEQYF.

The chain joins TRBV7-3 to TRBJ2-7, with D uncertain. This CDR3 is 18 amino acids long. V lost 1 base to trimming and J lost 0 bases, with 19 bases between them. Germline V gene lookup returns CDR1 SGHTA and CDR2 FQGTGA. CDR3 nucleotide sequence: TGTGCCAGCAGCTTAAACCCGACTTCCTCTTCTAGCTCCTACGAGCAGTACTTC. Residues: CASSLNPTSSSSSYEQYF.

This clone showed up just a few times. The V gene is TRBV6-1, the J gene TRBJ1-2; tentative D call: TRBD1 (6 bases). V was trimmed by 8 bases and J by 8 bases, leaving 15 bases between them. Germline V gives CDR1 MNHNS, CDR2 SASEGT. The CDR3 is 12 amino acids. CDR3 bases: TGTGCCAGCGGGACCAGGGGCCGGGGCTACACCTTC. It yields the protein CASGTRGRGYTF.

The chain recombines TRBV27 with TRBJ2-7; the D is unclear. The CDR3 spans 13 residues. CDR1 is MNHEY, CDR2 SMNVEV, per germline (reference sequence). The V end was cut by 3 bases, the J end by 4 bases, with 10 bases between. The CDR3 DNA reads as TGTGCCAGCAGTTTGAACTACCAGTACGAGCAGTACTTC. Its translation: CASSLNYQYEQYF.

V and J are TRBV6-5 and TRBJ1-1; tentatively, D is TRBD1 (5 bases). V gave up 2 bases and J gave up 6 bases, with 7 bases separating them. CDR1 and CDR2 from the germline V gene are MNHEY and SVGAGI. This CDR3 has 12 amino acids. CDR3 bases: TGTGCCAGCAGTTACCAGGGCGCTGAAGCTTTCTTT. Amino acids: CASSYQGAEAFF.

This clone was recorded once. V gene TRBV28 combines with J gene TRBJ1-6, with D perhaps TRBD1 (6 bases). The CDR3 length is 14 residues. Germline V lookup: CDR1 MDHEN, CDR2 SYDVKM. Between the trimmed V and J ends, which lost 6 bases and 9 bases, there was a span of 15 bases. CDR3 bases: TGTGCCAGCAGATTCCAGGGGCTCGGTTCACCCCTCCACTTT. Residues: CASRFQGLGSPLHF.

This chain connects TRBV28 to TRBJ2-7; the match to TRBD2 covers 7 bases. CDR3 length: 15 residues. Germline CDR1 MDHEN, CDR2 SYDVKM. Trimming cost V 5 bases and J 4 bases; bases outside gene matches: 11. The DNA of the CDR3 is TGTGCCAGCAGTACACTAGCGACCGTCCCTTACGAGCAGTACTTC. It specifies CASSTLATVPYEQYF. Complete variable domain (other parts from reference TRBV28 and TRBJ2-7): DVKVTQSSRYLVKRTGEKVFLECVQDMDHENMFWYRQDPGLGLRLIYFSYDVKMKEKGDIPEGYSVSREKKERFSLILESASTNQTSMYLCASSTLATVPYEQYFGPGTRLTVT.

This clone is deemed medium-sized. This sequence joins TRBV30 and TRBJ2-7, with D maybe TRBD1 (5 bases). The V gene lost 2 bases and the J gene lost 7 bases, with 12 bases spanning the gap. The CDR3 has 12 amino acids. Germline CDR1 GTSNPN, CDR2 SVGIG (reference sequence). CDR3 in amino acids: CAWSPLHREQYF. The CDR3 DNA sequence: TGTGCCTGGAGTCCCCTCCACAGGGAGCAGTACTTC.

Only a few counts were recorded for this clone. The V and J genes are TRBV29-1 and TRBJ2-1, with 12 bases fitting TRBD2. This CDR3 contains 14 residues. Germline CDR1 reads SQVTM; CDR2 reads ANQGSEA. V lost 7 bases and J lost 0; bases outside the gene matches: 1. The CDR3 DNA is TGCAGCGCACTAGCGGGAGGCTCCTACAATGAGCAGTTCTTC. This gives the protein CSALAGGSYNEQFF.